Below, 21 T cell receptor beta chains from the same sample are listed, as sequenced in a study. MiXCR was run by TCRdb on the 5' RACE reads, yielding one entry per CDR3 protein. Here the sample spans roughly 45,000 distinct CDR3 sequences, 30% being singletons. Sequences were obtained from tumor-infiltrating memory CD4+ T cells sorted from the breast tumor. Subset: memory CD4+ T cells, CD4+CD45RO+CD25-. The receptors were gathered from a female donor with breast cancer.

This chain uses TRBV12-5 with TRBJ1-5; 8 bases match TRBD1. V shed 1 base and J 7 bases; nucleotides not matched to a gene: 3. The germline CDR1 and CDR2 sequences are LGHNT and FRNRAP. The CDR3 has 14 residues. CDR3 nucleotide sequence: TGTGCTAGTGGTTTGGGGACAGGGTACCAGCCCCAGCATTTT. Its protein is CASGLGTGYQPQHF.

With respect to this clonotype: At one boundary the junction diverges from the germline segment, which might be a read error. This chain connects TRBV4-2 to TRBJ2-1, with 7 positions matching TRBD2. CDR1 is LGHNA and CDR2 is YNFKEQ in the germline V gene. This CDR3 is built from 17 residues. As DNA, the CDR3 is TGTGCCAGCACCACCATGCTGGCGGGAGCCTCCTACAATGAGCAGTCCTTC. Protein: CASTTMLAGASYNEQSF.

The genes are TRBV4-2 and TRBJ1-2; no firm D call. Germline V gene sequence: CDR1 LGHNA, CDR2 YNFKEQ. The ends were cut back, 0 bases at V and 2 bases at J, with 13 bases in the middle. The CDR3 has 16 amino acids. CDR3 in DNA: TGTGCCAGCAGCCAAGAAGTTCGGCTACAGAACTATGGCTACACCTTC. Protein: CASSQEVRLQNYGYTF.

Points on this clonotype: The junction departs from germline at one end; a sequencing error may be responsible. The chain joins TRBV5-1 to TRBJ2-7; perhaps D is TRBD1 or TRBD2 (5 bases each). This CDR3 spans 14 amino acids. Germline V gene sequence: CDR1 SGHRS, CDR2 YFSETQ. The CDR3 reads CASSLDGRGREQYF. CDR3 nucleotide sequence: TGCGCTAGCAGCTTGGACGGTCGGGGCCGCGAGCAGTACTTC.

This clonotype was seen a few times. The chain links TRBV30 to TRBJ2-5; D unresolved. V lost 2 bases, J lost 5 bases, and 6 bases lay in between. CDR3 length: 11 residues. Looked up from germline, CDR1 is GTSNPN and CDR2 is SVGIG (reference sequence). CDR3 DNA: TGTGCCTGGAGTCTTACGGAGACCCAGTACTTC. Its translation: CAWSLTETQYF.

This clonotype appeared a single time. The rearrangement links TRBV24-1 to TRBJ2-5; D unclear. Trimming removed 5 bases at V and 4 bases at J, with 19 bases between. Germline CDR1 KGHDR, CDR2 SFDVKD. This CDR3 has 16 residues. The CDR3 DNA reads TGTGCCACCAGTGGGCGTGACCCCACATTCCGAGAGACCCAGTACTTC. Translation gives CATSGRDPTFRETQYF.

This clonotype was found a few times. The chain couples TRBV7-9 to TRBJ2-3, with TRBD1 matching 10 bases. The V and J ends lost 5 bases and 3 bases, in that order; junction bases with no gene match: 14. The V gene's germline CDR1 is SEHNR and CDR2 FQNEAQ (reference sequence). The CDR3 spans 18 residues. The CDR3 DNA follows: TGTGCCAGCAGCGACCGACAGGGGGCGGGAGCGGCTACAGATACGCAGTATTTT. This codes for CASSDRQGAGAATDTQYF.

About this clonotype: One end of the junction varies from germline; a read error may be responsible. The CDR3 spells CTSTTGGEQFF. CDR3 in DNA: TGTACCAGCACGACTGGAGGTGAGCAGTTCTTC. This chain connects TRBV12-3 or TRBV12-4 to TRBJ2-1; maybe TRBD2 (5 bases). The CDR3 is 11 amino acids.

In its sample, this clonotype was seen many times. For the CDR3, the DNA is TGTGCCAGCAGCCCAATTATTGGCGCGGGAGGGCCTAATGAGCAGTTCTTC. As protein: CASSPIIGAGGPNEQFF. The rearrangement links TRBV7-6 to TRBJ2-1; 9 bases agree with TRBD2. J gave up 7 bases and V 5 bases, and 15 bases lay outside the gene matches. Germline-derived CDR1 and CDR2 are SGHVS and FNYEAQ. The CDR3 consists of 17 residues. Full variable domain (rest looked up from reference TRBV7-6 and TRBJ2-1): GAGVSQSPRYKVTKRGQDVALRCDPISGHVSLYWYRQALGQGPEFLTYFNYEAQQDKSGLPNDRFSAERPEGSISTLTIQRTEQRDSAMYRCASSPIIGAGGPNEQFFGPGTRLTVL.

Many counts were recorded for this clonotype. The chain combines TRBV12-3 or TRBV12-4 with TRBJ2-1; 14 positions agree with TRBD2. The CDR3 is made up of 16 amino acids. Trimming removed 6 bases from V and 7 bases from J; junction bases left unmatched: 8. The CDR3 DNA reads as TGTGCCAGCAGCAGACTAGCGGGGGGGTTCGGTAATGAGCAGTTCTTC. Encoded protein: CASSRLAGGFGNEQFF.

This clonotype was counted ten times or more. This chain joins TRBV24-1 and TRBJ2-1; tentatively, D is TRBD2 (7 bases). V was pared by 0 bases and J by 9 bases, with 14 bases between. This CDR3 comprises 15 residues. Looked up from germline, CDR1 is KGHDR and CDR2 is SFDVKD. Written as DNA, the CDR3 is TGTGCCACCAGTGATTTGGGCAGGGGAGGGGGTGAGCAGTTCTTC. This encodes CATSDLGRGGGEQFF.

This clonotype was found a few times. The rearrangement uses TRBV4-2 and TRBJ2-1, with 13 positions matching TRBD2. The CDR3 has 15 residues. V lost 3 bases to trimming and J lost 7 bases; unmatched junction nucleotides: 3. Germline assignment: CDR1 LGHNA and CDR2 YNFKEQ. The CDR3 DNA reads TGTGCCAGCAGCCAGACTAGCGGGAGGTTAAATGAGCAGTTCTTC. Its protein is CASSQTSGRLNEQFF.

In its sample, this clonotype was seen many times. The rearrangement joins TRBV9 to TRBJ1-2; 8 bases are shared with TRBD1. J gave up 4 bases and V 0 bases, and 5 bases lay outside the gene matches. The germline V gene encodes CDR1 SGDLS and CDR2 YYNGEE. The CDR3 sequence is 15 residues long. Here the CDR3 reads CASSVAAGGLYGYTF. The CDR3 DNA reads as TGTGCCAGCAGCGTAGCGGCAGGGGGCCTCTATGGCTACACCTTC.

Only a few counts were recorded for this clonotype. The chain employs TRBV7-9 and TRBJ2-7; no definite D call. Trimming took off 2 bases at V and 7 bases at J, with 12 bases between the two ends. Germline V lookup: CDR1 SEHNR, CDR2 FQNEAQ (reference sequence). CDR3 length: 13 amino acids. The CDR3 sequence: CASSLKAPGEQYF. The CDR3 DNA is TGTGCCAGCAGCTTAAAGGCCCCTGGAGAGCAGTACTTC.

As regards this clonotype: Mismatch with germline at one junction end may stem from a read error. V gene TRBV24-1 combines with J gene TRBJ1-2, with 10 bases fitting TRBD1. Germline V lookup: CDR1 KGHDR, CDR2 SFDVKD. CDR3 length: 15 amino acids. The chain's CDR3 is CATSDWTGGNYDYTF. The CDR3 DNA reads TGTGCCACCAGTGATTGGACAGGGGGGAACTATGACTACACCTTC.

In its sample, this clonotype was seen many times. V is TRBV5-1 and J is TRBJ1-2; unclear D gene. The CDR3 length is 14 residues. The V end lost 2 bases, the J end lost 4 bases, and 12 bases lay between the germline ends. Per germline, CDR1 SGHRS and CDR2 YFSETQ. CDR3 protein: CASSFKEGSYGYTF. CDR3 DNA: TGCGCCAGCAGCTTTAAGGAGGGTAGCTATGGCTACACCTTC.

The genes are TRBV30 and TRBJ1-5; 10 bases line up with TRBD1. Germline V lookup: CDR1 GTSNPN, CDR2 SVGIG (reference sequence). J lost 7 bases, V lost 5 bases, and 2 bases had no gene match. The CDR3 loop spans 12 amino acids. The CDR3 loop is CAWGTGVQPQHF. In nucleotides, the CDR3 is TGTGCCTGGGGGACAGGGGTGCAGCCCCAGCATTTT.

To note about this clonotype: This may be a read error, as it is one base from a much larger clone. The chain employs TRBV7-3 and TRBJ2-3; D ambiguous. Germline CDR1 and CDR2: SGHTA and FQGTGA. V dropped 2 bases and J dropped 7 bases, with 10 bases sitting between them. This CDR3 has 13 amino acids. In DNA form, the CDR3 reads TGTGCCAGCAGCTTATCATTTATGAATACGCAGTATTTT. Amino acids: CASSLSFMNTQYF. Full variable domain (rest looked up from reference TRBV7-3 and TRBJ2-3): GAGVSQTPSNKVTEKGKYVELRCDPISGHTALYWYRQSLGQGPEFLIYFQGTGAADDSGLPNDRFFAVRPEGSVSTLKIQRTERGDSAVYLCASSLSFMNTQYFGPGTRLTVL.

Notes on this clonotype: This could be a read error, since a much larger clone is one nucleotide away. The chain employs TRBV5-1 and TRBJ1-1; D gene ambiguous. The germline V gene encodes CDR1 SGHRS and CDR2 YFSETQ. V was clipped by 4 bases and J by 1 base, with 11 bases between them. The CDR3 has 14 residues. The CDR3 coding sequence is TGCGCCAGCAGCGTCTCGGCCACGAACACTGAAGCTTTCTTT. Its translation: CASSVSATNTEAFF.

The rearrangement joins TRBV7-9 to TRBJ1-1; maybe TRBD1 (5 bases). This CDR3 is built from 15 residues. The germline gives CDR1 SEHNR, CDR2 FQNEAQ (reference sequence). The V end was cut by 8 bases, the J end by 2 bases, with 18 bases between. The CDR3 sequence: CASARRGNFNTEAFF. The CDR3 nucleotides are TGTGCCAGCGCTCGGCGGGGGAATTTTAACACTGAAGCTTTCTTT.

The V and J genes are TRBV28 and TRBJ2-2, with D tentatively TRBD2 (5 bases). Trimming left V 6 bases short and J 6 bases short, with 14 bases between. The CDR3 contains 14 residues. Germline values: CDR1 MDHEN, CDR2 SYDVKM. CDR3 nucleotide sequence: TGTGCCAGCAGGGAGGAGAAGGGCCCCGGGGAGCTGTTTTTT. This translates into CASREEKGPGELFF.